This T cell receptor (beta chain) was retrieved from a study of molecular identifiers for immune sequencing clone quantification. A word on this clonotype: What it recognizes is unknown. Compared with germline, one end of the junction differs, possibly owing to a read error.

Overall study findings and caveats: Detectable among some 950,000 naive cells, according to reports, was Jurkat TCR RNA spiked in from one cell.

Bulk libraries came from a prior protocol with listed TCR primers. TCRdb itself ran the PCR reads through MiXCR, one entry per CDR3 protein. The sample includes approximately 550,000 distinct CDR3 sequences, around 25% of them seen just once. The germline V gene has CDR1 MNHEY and CDR2 SVGEGT. There are 16 residues in the CDR3. The sequencing input was naive CD8+ T cells from blood, with Jurkat cell RNA spiked in. Subset noted: FACS-sorted CD8+CD4-CCR7+CD45RA+ naive T cells. The rearrangement joins TRBV6-2 or TRBV6-3 to TRBJ2-4; D unclear. This clonotype was sampled from a human donor in good health. Some libraries in this study had Jurkat cell RNA spiked in. The CDR3 nucleotides are TGTCCCAGCAGTTACTCTCAAACCTCCGCCAAAAACATTCAGTACTTC. It translates to CPSSYSQTSAKNIQYF.